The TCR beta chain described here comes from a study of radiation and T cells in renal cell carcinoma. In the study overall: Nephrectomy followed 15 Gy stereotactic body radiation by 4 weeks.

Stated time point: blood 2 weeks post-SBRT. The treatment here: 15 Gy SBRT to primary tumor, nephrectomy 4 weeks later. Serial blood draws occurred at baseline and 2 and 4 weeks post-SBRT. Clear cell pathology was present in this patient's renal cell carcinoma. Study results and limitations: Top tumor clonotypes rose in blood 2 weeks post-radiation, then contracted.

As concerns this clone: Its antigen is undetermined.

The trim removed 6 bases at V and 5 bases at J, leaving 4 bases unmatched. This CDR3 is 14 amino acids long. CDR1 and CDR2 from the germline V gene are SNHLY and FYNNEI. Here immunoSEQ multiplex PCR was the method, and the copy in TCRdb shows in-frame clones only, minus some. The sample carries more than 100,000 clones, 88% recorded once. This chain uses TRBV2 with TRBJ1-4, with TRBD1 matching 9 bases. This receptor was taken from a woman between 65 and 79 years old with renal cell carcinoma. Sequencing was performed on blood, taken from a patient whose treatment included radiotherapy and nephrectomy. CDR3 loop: CASRTGTGNEKLFF. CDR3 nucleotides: TGTGCCAGCAGAACCGGGACAGGGAATGAAAAACTGTTTTTT.